These T cell receptor beta chains were read from a single sample in a study of a mutant IDH1 vaccine in newly diagnosed glioma. These TCRs' antigens remain unknown. Data came from immunoSEQ multiplex PCR; TCRdb stores just in-frame clones and leaves some out. The sample has about 42,000 clones; roughly 84% are singletons. This sample comprised PBMCs, obtained from a glioma patient whose treatment included an IDH1 peptide vaccine. The source is a woman aged 45-60 years with glioma. Each CDR3 is given with its conserved first and last residue. D genes are given only for firm matches. Rows give clone size only sometimes, using once, few, many, or a class for an expanded clone.

TRBJ1-2 | TRBV9 | - | - | CASSGTVSSYGYTF | TGTGCCAGCAGCGGGACGGTCTCCTCCTATGGCTACACCTTC
TRBJ2-7 | TRBV5-5 | - | - | CASSLGQGSSYEQYF | TGTGCCAGCAGTCTCGGGCAGGGGAGCTCCTACGAGCAGTACTTC
TRBJ2-7 | TRBV4-1 | - | - | CASSQGPVSYEQYF | TGCGCCAGCAGCCAAGGTCCAGTCTCCTACGAGCAGTACTTC
TRBJ1-2 | TRBV7-9 | - | - | CASSFDYGYTF | TGTGCCAGCAGCTTCGACTATGGCTACACCTTC
TRBJ2-7 | TRBV18 | - | TRBD1 | CASSPTGQGALQYF | TGTGCCAGCTCACCAACGGGACAGGGGGCGTTACAGTACTTC
TRBJ2-7 | TRBV9 | - | - | CASSPLAVTIPYEQYF | TGTGCCAGCAGCCCCTTGGCAGTGACAATCCCTTACGAGCAGTACTTC
TRBJ2-7 | TRBV5-1 | once | TRBD1 | CASSWGTGVYEQYF | TGCGCCAGCAGCTGGGGGACAGGGGTCTACGAGCAGTACTTC
TRBJ1-1 | TRBV2 | few | - | CASSDIRGAAFF | TGTGCCAGCAGTGATATACGGGGGGCAGCTTTCTTT
TRBJ1-1 | TRBV18 | - | TRBD1 | CASSQRGPDTEAFF | TGTGCCAGCTCACAAAGGGGGCCGGACACTGAAGCTTTCTTT
TRBJ1-6 | TRBV7-2 | - | TRBD1 | CASSTRTGSYSPLHF | TGTGCCAGCAGCACTAGGACAGGGTCGTACTCACCCCTCCACTTT
TRBJ2-3 | TRBV6-1 | - | TRBD1 | CASSVGTGYTDTQYF | TGTGCCAGCAGTGTGGGGACAGGTTACACAGATACGCAGTATTTT
TRBJ1-2 | TRBV18 | - | - | CASSPPGRVGDYGYTF | TGTGCCAGCTCACCACCGGGTAGGGTAGGGGACTATGGCTACACCTTC
TRBJ1-2 | TRBV7-2 | few | - | CASSLQVPGYTF | TGTGCCAGCAGCTTACAAGTACCCGGCTACACCTTC
TRBJ2-1 | TRBV7-9 | - | - | CASSSSLAYNEQFF | TGTGCCAGCAGCTCGAGCCTAGCCTACAATGAGCAGTTCTTC
TRBJ1-1 | TRBV6-5 | - | - | CASSRDRNTEAFF | TGTGCCAGCAGCCGTGACCGGAACACTGAAGCTTTCTTT
TRBJ2-7 | TRBV14 | - | - | CASSQVRYEQYF | TGTGCCAGCAGCCAAGTTCGGTACGAGCAGTACTTC
TRBJ2-3 | TRBV7-2 | - | - | CASSLIPPDTQYF | TGTGCCAGCAGCTTAATCCCCCCAGATACGCAGTATTTT
TRBJ2-7 | TRBV4-1 | - | TRBD1 | CASSQVGTGTREQYF | TGCGCCAGCAGCCAAGTCGGGACAGGTACGCGAGAGCAGTACTTC
TRBJ2-2 | TRBV7-9 | - | - | CASSSGEPGGELFF | TGTGCCAGCAGCTCCGGGGAACCGGGAGGGGAGCTGTTTTTT
TRBJ1-2 | TRBV7-2 | once | TRBD1 | CASSSQGASFYGYTF | TGTGCCAGCAGCTCCCAGGGGGCTTCTTTCTATGGCTACACCTTC
TRBJ1-6 | TRBV14 | - | - | CASSPSHNSPLHF | TGTGCCAGCAGCCCCAGCCATAATTCACCCCTCCACTTT
TRBJ2-3 | TRBV5-8 | - | - | CASSLGTGRGSSTDTQYF | TGTGCCAGCAGCTTGGGGACAGGGAGGGGGTCTAGCACAGATACGCAGTATTTT
TRBJ1-1 | TRBV18 | - | TRBD1 | CASSPRSGTVRTNTEAFF | TGTGCCAGCTCACCACGGTCCGGGACAGTCCGAACAAACACTGAAGCTTTCTTT
TRBJ2-1 | TRBV7-9 | - | - | CASSPGHYGLNEQFF | TGTGCCAGCAGCCCTGGACACTACGGTCTGAATGAGCAGTTCTTC
TRBJ1-2 | TRBV27 | - | - | CASSPHRGGYTF | TGTGCCAGCAGTCCCCACCGGGGTGGCTACACCTTC
TRBJ1-3 | TRBV10-3 | - | - | CATSRDISGNTIYF | TGTGCCACCAGCCGAGATATCTCTGGAAACACCATATATTTT
TRBJ2-7 | TRBV12-5 | once | TRBD1 | CASARTGTVKTYEQYF | TGTGCTAGTGCCCGAACCGGGACAGTGAAAACCTACGAGCAGTACTTC
TRBJ2-7 | TRBV4-1 | - | TRBD1 | CASSQIGTGDYEQYF | TGCGCCAGCAGCCAGATTGGGACAGGGGACTACGAGCAGTACTTC
TRBJ1-5 | TRBV5-5 | - | - | CASSLVAGNSNQPQHF | TGTGCCAGCAGCTTGGTAGCAGGGAATAGCAATCAGCCCCAGCATTTT
TRBJ2-5 | TRBV4-1 | - | TRBD2 | CASSLLAGYQETQYF | TGCGCCAGCAGCCTGCTAGCGGGGTACCAAGAGACCCAGTACTTC
TRBJ2-7 | TRBV9 | - | - | CASSADYEQYF | TGTGCCAGCAGCGCAGACTACGAGCAGTACTTC
TRBJ1-1 | TRBV5-1 | - | - | CASSLGVEWAVNTEAFF | TGCGCCAGCAGCTTGGGGGTGGAATGGGCTGTGAACACTGAAGCTTTCTTT
TRBJ2-7 | TRBV30 | - | TRBD1 | CAWSPGTGIIYEQYF | TGTGCCTGGAGTCCCGGGACAGGGATAATCTACGAGCAGTACTTC
TRBJ1-3 | TRBV9 | - | TRBD1 | CASSAGTAGNTIYF | TGTGCCAGCAGCGCGGGGACAGCTGGAAACACCATATATTTT
TRBJ1-2 | TRBV7-9 | few | TRBD1 | CASSETGQAATF | TGTGCCAGCAGCGAAACGGGACAGGCGGCCACCTTC
TRBJ1-5 | TRBV18 | - | - | CASSRSGYQPQHF | TGTGCCAGCTCGCGCTCAGGGTATCAGCCCCAGCATTTT
TRBJ1-4 | TRBV9 | - | - | CASSPGTDSNEKLFF | TGTGCCAGCAGCCCTGGGACGGACTCAAATGAAAAACTGTTTTTT
TRBJ1-1 | TRBV5-1 | once | - | CASSLAALNTEAFF | TGCGCCAGCAGCTTGGCCGCTTTGAACACTGAAGCTTTCTTT
TRBJ2-5 | TRBV7-9 | - | - | CASRSPWEETQYF | TGTGCCAGCAGGTCTCCCTGGGAAGAGACCCAGTACTTC
TRBJ2-1 | TRBV14 | - | TRBD2 | CASSHGLAGELLRREQFF | TGTGCCAGCAGCCATGGACTAGCGGGGGAGCTTTTAAGGCGTGAGCAGTTCTTC
TRBJ1-5 | TRBV7-2 | - | - | CASSLARDNQPQHF | TGTGCCAGCAGCTTAGCCAGGGACAATCAGCCCCAGCATTTT
TRBJ1-2 | TRBV29-1 | - | - | CSVGQVKNYGYTF | TGCAGCGTTGGACAGGTTAAAAACTATGGCTACACCTTC